The present T cell receptor (beta chain) was sequenced within a study of Graves' ophthalmopathy and Graves' hyperthyroidism. Study context: Peripheral blood (taken before any treatment) was collected at initial diagnosis.

No donor had other autoimmune disease, uncontrolled infection, pregnancy or lactation. Study-level points and caveats: Distinction of ophthalmopathy from stable hyperthyroidism by a 13-signature model reached over 85% sensitivity and more than 65% specificity.

RNA transcripts provided the template for amplifying TCR beta CDR3 regions. First-round RT-PCR with HTBI primers preceded a second-round multiplex PCR. TCRdb reprocessed the multiplex PCR reads with MiXCR, giving one entry per CDR3 protein. Of fewer than 650,000 distinct CDR3 sequences in the sample, about a fifth were seen once. This CDR3 spans 17 amino acids. Trimming took 2 bases from V and 2 from J; bases not matched to a gene: 9. Germline V gene sequence: CDR1 MNHNS, CDR2 SASEGT. Details on this clonotype: Its antigen is undetermined.

The material sequenced was peripheral blood. The receptor comes from a woman in her late teens or twenties with stable Graves' hyperthyroidism. Some clones in this sample may be carry-over from other donors' samples. The chain joins TRBV6-1 to TRBJ1-5; 7 nucleotides align to TRBD1. The CDR3 DNA sequence: TGTGCCAGCAGTGAAACACGACAGGGTTTGGGCAATCAGCCCCAGCATTTT. It is translated as CASSETRQGLGNQPQHF.